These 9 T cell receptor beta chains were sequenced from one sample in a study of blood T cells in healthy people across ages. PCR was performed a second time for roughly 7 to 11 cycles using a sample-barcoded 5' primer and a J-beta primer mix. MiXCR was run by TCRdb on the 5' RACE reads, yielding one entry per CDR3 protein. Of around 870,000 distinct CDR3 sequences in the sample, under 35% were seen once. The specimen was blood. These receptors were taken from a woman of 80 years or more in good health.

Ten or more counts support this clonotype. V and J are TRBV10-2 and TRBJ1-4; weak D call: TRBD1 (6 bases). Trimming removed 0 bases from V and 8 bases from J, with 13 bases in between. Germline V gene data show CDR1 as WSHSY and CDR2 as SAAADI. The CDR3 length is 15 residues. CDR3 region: CASSESQQGHEKLFF. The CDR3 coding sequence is TGCGCCAGCAGTGAGTCGCAGCAGGGGCACGAAAAACTGTTTTTT.

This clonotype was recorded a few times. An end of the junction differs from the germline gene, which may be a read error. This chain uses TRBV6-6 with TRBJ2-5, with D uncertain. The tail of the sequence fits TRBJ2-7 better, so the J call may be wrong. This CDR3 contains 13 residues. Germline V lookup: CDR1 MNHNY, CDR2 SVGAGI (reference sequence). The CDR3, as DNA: TGTGCCAGCAGTCCGGCCAGCTCCTGCGAGCAGTACTTC. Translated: CASSPASSCEQYF.

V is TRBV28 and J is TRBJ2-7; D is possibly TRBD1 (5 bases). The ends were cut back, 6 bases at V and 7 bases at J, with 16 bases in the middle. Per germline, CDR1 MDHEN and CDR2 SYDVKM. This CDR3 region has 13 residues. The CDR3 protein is CASRPSGSREQYF. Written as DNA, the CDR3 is TGTGCCAGCAGACCTTCAGGGTCGAGGGAGCAGTACTTC.

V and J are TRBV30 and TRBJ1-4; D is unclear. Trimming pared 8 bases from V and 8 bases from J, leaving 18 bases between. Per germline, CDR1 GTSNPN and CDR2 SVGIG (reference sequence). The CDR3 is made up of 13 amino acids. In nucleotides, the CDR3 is TGTGCCGGAACGGGCAGTCCCCAAGAAAAACTGTTTTTT. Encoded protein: CAGTGSPQEKLFF.

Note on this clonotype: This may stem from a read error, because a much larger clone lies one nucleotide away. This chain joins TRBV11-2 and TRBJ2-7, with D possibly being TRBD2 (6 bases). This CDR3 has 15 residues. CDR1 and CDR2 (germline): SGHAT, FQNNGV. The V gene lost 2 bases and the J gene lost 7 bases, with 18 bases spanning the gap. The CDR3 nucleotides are TGTGCCAGCAGCTTAAAAGCGGGTAACGGAAATGAGCAGTACTTC. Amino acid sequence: CASSLKAGNGNEQYF.

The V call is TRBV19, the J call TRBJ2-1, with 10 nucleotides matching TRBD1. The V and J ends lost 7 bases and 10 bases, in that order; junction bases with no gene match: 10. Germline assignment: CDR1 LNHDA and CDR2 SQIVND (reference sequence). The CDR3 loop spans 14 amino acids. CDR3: CASNPRQGAEEQFF. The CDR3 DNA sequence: TGTGCCAGTAACCCGAGACAGGGGGCGGAGGAGCAGTTCTTC.

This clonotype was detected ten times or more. The CDR3 DNA reads as TGTGCCAGCAGTGGCTGGACCTACGAGCAGTACTTC. This gives the protein CASSGWTYEQYF. The gene calls are TRBV6-1 and TRBJ2-7; no definite D call. Germline V CDR1 and CDR2: MNHNS, SASEGT. CDR3 length equals 12 residues. V shed 4 bases and J shed 2 bases, with 6 bases lying between them.

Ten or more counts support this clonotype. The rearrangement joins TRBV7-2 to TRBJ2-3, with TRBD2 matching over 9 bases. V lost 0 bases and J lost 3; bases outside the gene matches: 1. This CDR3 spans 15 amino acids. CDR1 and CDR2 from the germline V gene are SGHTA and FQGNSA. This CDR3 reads CASSLASGGTDTQYF. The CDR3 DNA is TGTGCCAGCAGCTTAGCTAGCGGGGGTACAGATACGCAGTATTTT.

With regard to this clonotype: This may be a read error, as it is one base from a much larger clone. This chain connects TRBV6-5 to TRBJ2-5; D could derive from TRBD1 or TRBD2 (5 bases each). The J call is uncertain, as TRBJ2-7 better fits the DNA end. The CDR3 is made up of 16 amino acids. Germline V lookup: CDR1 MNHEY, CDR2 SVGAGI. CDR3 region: CASGYLPSGTGDEQYF. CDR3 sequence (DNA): TGTGCCAGCGGTTACTTACCGTCCGGGACGGGCGACGAGCAGTACTTC.